This TCR beta chain was profiled in a study of blood T cell repertoires in COVID-19. Sequencing used immunoSEQ multiplex PCR; TCRdb keeps in-frame clones, though not all of them. The data contain about 68,000 clones, 65% to 90% of them seen just once; the ten biggest clones take up 1.4% to 1.5%. The sample taken for sequencing was peripheral blood. The TCR comes from a woman aged 60-70 years with acute or convalescent COVID-19.

CDR3 DNA: TGTGCCACCAGCAGAGATCGGACAGGGGGCTACACCTTC. Its protein product is CATSRDRTGGYTF. The chain links TRBV15 to TRBJ1-2, with 8 nucleotides matching TRBD1. This CDR3 comprises 13 residues. CDR1 is LNHNV and CDR2 is YYDKDF in the germline V gene (reference sequence). The ends lost 0 bases at V and 8 bases at J; junction bases unmatched: 2.